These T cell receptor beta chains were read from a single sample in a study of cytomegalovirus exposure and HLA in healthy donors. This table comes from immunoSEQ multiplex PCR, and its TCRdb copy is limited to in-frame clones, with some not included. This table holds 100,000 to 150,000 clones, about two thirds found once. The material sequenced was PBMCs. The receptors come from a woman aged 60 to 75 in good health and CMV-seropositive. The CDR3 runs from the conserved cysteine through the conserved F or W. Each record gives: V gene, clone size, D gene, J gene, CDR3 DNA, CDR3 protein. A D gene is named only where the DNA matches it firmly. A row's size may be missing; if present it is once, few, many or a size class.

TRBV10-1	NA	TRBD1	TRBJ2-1	TGCGCCAGCAGTGATCCGGGGACAGGGAACCTGAATGAGCAGTTCTTC	CASSDPGTGNLNEQFF
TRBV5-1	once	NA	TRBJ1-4	TGCGCCAGCAGCTTGCTAGGGAGTAACGAAAAACTGTTTTTT	CASSLLGSNEKLFF
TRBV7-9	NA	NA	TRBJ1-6	TGTGCCAGCAGCTTAGCCGGGGGGAGTTCACCCCTCCACTTT	CASSLAGGSSPLHF
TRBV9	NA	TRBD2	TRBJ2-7	TGTGCCAGCAGCCCCCACCACCAGCGGGGGGGCCTAGACGAGCAGTACTTC	CASSPHHQRGGLDEQYF
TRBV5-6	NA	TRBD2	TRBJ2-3	TGTGCCAGCAGCGACGGCGGGGGGATTAGCACAGATACGCAGTATTTT	CASSDGGGISTDTQYF
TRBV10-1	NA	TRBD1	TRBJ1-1	TGCGCCAGCAGTGAGTCTGGGCAGGGGGCAAACACTGAAGCTTTCTTT	CASSESGQGANTEAFF
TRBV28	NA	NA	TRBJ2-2	TGTGCCAGCTCGGACACGAACACCGGGGAGCTGTTTTTT	CASSDTNTGELFF
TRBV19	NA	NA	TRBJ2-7	TGTGCCAGCGGTCTACCGGGACTGAGGTACGAGCAGTACTTC	CASGLPGLRYEQYF
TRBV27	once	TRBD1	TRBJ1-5	TGTGCCAGCAGTCTCAACAGGGGGCTTCAGCCCCAGCATTTT	CASSLNRGLQPQHF
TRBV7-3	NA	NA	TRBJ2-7	TGTGCCAGCAGCACCGGGGGAAGCGAGCAGTACTTC	CASSTGGSEQYF
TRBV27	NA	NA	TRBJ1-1	TGTGCCAGCCGCTCTTCGGAGTTAATGAACACTGAAGCTTTCTTT	CASRSSELMNTEAFF
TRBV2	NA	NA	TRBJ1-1	TGTGCCAGCAGTGACGGTAGAAGGAACACTGAAGCTTTCTTT	CASSDGRRNTEAFF
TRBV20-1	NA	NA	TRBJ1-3	TGCAGTGCTAGAGATCAAAACACCATATATTTT	CSARDQNTIYF
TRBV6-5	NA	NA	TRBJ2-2	TGTGCCAGCAGTTACAGTAGCACCTTCAACACCGGGGAGCTGTTTTTT	CASSYSSTFNTGELFF
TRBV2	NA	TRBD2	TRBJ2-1	TGTGCCAGCAGCGAAGGACTAGCGGTCCTCTACAATGAGCAGTTCTTC	CASSEGLAVLYNEQFF
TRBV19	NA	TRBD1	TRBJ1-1	TGTGCCAGTAGCCTTGGACAGGCGATCACTGAAGCTTTCTTT	CASSLGQAITEAFF
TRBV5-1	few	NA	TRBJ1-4	TGCGCCAGCAGCTCCCAGGGAGGAGATGAAAAACTGTTTTTT	CASSSQGGDEKLFF